What follows is one T cell receptor beta chain and its context. The sample is drawn from a study of shared T cell receptors in the human thymus. Germline assignment: CDR1 MDHEN and CDR2 SYDVKM. Trimming took off 8 bases at V and 5 bases at J, with 19 bases between the two ends. The CDR3 is 14 residues long. Method: immunoSEQ multiplex PCR; TCRdb's copy keeps in-frame clones and lacks some. Of about 660,000 clones listed, 88% were seen once; the top ten hold over 0.008%. These data were also filed under a second study, of human thymus T cells. That report adds: Thymic samples were excised during corrective heart operations. Use of V and J genes seemed skewed within the thymic and blood repertoires. Thymic repertoires of unrelated individuals were reported in related research to overlap highly.

This receptor was taken from a boy in the first two years of life with a congenital heart defect. Specimen: thymocytes. The rearrangement links TRBV28 to TRBJ2-7, with D perhaps TRBD2 (6 bases). CDR3 sequence: CASSGAGWAHEQYF. CDR3 DNA sequence: TGTGCCAGCTCTGGGGCGGGATGGGCCCACGAGCAGTACTTC.